This T cell receptor (beta chain) was retrieved from a study of blood T cell repertoires in COVID-19. Study summary: Italy, Spain and the United States were the sources of the convalescent and acute COVID-19 samples. From T cells, B-cell-depleted T cells, or PBMCs came the material, which was cDNA or gDNA.

Trimming stripped 4 bases from V and 4 bases from J, with 10 bases between. From germline, CDR1 is KGHSH and CDR2 LQKENI. The CDR3 has 13 residues. Sequencing used immunoSEQ multiplex PCR; TCRdb keeps in-frame clones, though not all of them. Found here are about 220,000 clones, approximately 78% of them singletons; the top ten hold about 4.8%. This chain uses TRBV18 with TRBJ1-1; a weak D match, TRBD1 (6 bases). This receptor was taken from a woman in her seventies with COVID-19, enrolled during active disease. The sample taken for sequencing was peripheral blood. The CDR3 bases are TGTGCCAGCTCACGGGGACAAAGCACTGAAGCTTTCTTT. This translates into CASSRGQSTEAFF.